The next 2 T cell receptor beta chains were all read from a single sample in a study of blood T cell repertoires in COVID-19. Clones were sequenced by immunoSEQ multiplex PCR, and TCRdb holds only the in-frame ones, with some missing. The table has about 88,000 clones, about 84% seen once. Sequencing was carried out using peripheral blood. All receptors derive from a woman aged 70-85 years with acute or convalescent COVID-19.

This clone was seen once. This sequence joins TRBV19 and TRBJ1-1; no clear D gene. This CDR3 is 14 amino acids long. V was trimmed by 5 bases and J by 4 bases, leaving 14 bases between them. Germline loops: CDR1 LNHDA, CDR2 SQIVND (reference sequence). CDR3 residues: CASSPRGIGTEAFF. The CDR3 coding sequence is TGTGCCAGTAGTCCCCGGGGAATCGGCACTGAAGCTTTCTTT.

The chain has TRBV28 and TRBJ1-5; D is unresolved. CDR1 is MDHEN and CDR2 is SYDVKM in the germline V gene. Trimming shortened V by 4 bases and J by 2 bases, and 12 bases separated the two germline ends. The CDR3 sequence is 15 residues long. The CDR3 DNA follows: TGTGCCAGCAGTTACACCCTGGTCGGCAATCAGCCCCAGCATTTT. It translates to CASSYTLVGNQPQHF.